This is a list of T cell receptor beta chains from one sample in a study of CD8+ T cells in alopecia areata. The method was immunoSEQ multiplex PCR; TCRdb's version includes in-frame clones alone and lacks a portion of them. The sample consists of 100,000 to 150,000 clones, about 47% of them appearing once. The sample here was CD8+ T cells sorted from blood, taken at week 0. These receptors originate from a human donor with alopecia areata. CDR3s include the opening cysteine and the closing phenylalanine or tryptophan. Fields, in order: J gene, V gene, D gene, clone size, CDR3 protein, CDR3 DNA. A D gene is named only where the DNA matches it firmly. For some rows the clone size is stated as once, few or many, or as a class when expanded; others skip it.

J: TRBJ1-2
V: TRBV29-1
D: -
size: -
CDR3: CSVVGGRGYGYTF
DNA: TGCAGCGTTGTGGGTGGGAGAGGCTATGGCTACACCTTC

J: TRBJ2-3
V: TRBV10-1
D: -
size: few
CDR3: CASSESGGRDTQYF
DNA: TGCGCCAGCAGTGAGTCTGGGGGCCGGGATACGCAGTATTTT

J: TRBJ2-7
V: TRBV7-8
D: TRBD1
size: -
CDR3: CASSPPGTGLYEQYF
DNA: TGTGCCAGCAGTCCCCCCGGGACAGGGCTCTACGAGCAGTACTTC

J: TRBJ2-7
V: TRBV27
D: -
size: few
CDR3: CASCSVGIGEQYF
DNA: TGTGCCAGCTGCAGTGTGGGGATTGGCGAGCAGTACTTC

J: TRBJ2-1
V: TRBV27
D: -
size: -
CDR3: CASSLNTYNEQFF
DNA: TGTGCCAGCAGTTTAAACACCTACAATGAGCAGTTCTTC

J: TRBJ2-4
V: TRBV30
D: -
size: -
CDR3: CAWSVLSGADDIQYF
DNA: TGTGCCTGGAGTGTACTTTCGGGGGCTGACGACATTCAGTACTTC

J: TRBJ2-7
V: TRBV27
D: -
size: -
CDR3: CASSLSAAGDEQYF
DNA: TGTGCCAGCAGTTTATCGGCGGCAGGGGACGAGCAGTACTTC

J: TRBJ2-3
V: TRBV7-9
D: -
size: -
CDR3: CASSQTLDSTDTQYF
DNA: TGTGCCAGCAGCCAAACCTTAGACAGCACAGATACGCAGTATTTT

J: TRBJ2-7
V: TRBV30
D: TRBD1
size: -
CDR3: CAWARGQGSSYEQYF
DNA: TGTGCCTGGGCAAGAGGACAGGGGAGCTCCTACGAGCAGTACTTC

J: TRBJ2-7
V: TRBV27
D: TRBD1
size: -
CDR3: CASSFRDRAYEQYF
DNA: TGTGCCAGCAGTTTCCGGGACAGGGCCTACGAGCAGTACTTC

J: TRBJ2-7
V: TRBV4-1
D: -
size: -
CDR3: CASSQEEDTTYEQYF
DNA: TGCGCCAGCAGCCAAGAGGAAGATACAACCTACGAGCAGTACTTC

J: TRBJ2-2
V: TRBV29-1
D: TRBD1
size: once
CDR3: CSVRDRATRELFF
DNA: TGCAGCGTTCGGGACAGGGCGACCAGGGAGCTGTTTTTT

J: TRBJ2-6
V: TRBV29-1
D: -
size: few
CDR3: CSVEGESGANVLTF
DNA: TGCAGCGTTGAGGGGGAATCTGGGGCCAACGTCCTGACTTTC